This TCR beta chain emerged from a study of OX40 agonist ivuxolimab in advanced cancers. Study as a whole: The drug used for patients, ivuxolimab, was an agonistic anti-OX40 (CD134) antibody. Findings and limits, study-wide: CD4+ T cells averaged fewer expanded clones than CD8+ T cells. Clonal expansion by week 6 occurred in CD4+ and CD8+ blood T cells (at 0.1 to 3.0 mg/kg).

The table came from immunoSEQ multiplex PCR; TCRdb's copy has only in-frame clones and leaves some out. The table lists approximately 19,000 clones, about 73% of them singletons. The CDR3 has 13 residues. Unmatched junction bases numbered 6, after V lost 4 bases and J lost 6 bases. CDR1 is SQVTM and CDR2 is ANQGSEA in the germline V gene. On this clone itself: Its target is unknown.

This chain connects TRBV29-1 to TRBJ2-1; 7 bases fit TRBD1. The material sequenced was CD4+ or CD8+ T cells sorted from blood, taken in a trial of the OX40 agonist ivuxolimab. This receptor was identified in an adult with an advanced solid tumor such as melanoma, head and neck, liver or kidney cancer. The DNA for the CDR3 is TGCAGCGTTGCAACCGGGACAGTCAATGAGCAGTTCTTC. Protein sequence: CSVATGTVNEQFF.